What follows are 5 T cell receptor beta chains derived from one specimen sequenced in a study of blood T cell repertoires in COVID-19. TCRdb's copy holds only in-frame clones and misses some; the assay was immunoSEQ multiplex PCR. The sample contains roughly 65,000 clones, just under 80% of which appear only once. Sequencing input: peripheral blood. Receptors were obtained from a human donor in a cohort sampled during active COVID-19.

The rearrangement links TRBV19 to TRBJ1-1, with 7 bases identical to TRBD1. V shed 4 bases and J 10 bases; nucleotides not matched to a gene: 6. The germline CDR1 and CDR2 sequences are LNHDA and SQIVND (reference sequence). This CDR3 comprises 12 residues. CDR3 DNA: TGTGCCAGTAGTACCCGGAAGGGGGCAGCTTTCTTT. This encodes CASSTRKGAAFF.

J is TRBJ2-1 and V is TRBV7-9; possibly TRBD2 for D (7 bases). The CDR3 runs to 15 residues. Trimming shortened V by 6 bases and J by 0 bases, and 12 bases separated the two germline ends. The germline V gene encodes CDR1 SEHNR and CDR2 FQNEAQ (reference sequence). The CDR3 spells CASRQGGGSYNEQFF. The CDR3 coding sequence is TGTGCCAGCAGGCAAGGGGGGGGCTCCTACAATGAGCAGTTCTTC.

The rearrangement links TRBV24-1 to TRBJ1-5; the D gene is possibly TRBD1 (5 bases). This CDR3 is 14 amino acids long. Germline CDR1 KGHDR, CDR2 SFDVKD. Trimming shortened V by 5 bases and J by 3 bases, and 10 bases separated the two germline ends. The DNA for the CDR3 is TGTGCCACCAGTGCAACAGGCGTCAATCAGCCCCAGCATTTT. It encodes CATSATGVNQPQHF.

In this sample, this clone turned up a few times. V usage is TRBV6-5 and J usage is TRBJ2-1; TRBD2 aligns across 8 bases. Germline CDR1 reads MNHEY; CDR2 reads SVGAGI. Germline trimming cut 7 bases from V and 9 bases from J; bases unmatched to any gene: 8. The CDR3 covers 13 residues. This chain's CDR3 is CASTGLAGIEQFF. CDR3 bases: TGTGCCAGCACCGGCCTAGCGGGTATTGAGCAGTTCTTC.

The chain uses TRBV3-1 (or the pseudogene TRBV3-2) and TRBJ2-7, with D possibly being TRBD1 (7 bases). The V end was cut by 8 bases, the J end by 7 bases, with 18 bases between. This CDR3 contains 13 residues. Germline assignment: CDR1 LGHDT and CDR2 YNNKEL (reference sequence). The DNA of the CDR3 is TGTGCCAGCGGCCGACAGGGTGCGGGGGAGCAGTACTTC. Its protein product is CASGRQGAGEQYF.